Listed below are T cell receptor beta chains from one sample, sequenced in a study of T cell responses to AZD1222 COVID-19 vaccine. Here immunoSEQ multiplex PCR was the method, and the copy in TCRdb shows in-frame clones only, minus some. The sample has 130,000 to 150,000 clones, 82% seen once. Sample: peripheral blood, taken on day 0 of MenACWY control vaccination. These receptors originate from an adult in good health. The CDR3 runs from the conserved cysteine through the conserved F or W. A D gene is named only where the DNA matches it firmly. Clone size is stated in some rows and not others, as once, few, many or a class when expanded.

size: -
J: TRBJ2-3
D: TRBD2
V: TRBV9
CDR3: CASSVILAGGIDTQYF

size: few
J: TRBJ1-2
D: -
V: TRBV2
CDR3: CASNGQRNYGYTF

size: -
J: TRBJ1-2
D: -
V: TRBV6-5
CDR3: CASSRIQGSVYGYTF

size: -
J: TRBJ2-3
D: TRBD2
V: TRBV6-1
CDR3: CASSARLAGLSTDTQYF

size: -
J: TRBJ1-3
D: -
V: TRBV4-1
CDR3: CASSQVITKGNTIYF

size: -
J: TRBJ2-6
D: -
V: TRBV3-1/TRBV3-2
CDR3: CASSQDGTASGANVLTF

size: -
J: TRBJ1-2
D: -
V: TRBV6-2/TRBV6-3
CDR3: CASSYSLRQAEGYGYTF

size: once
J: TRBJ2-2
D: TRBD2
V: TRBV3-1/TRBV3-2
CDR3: CASSKTSGGWTGELFF

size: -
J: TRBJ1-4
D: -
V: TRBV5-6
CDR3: CASSVTDVNEKLFF

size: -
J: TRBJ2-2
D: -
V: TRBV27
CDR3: CASSLVGERATGELFF

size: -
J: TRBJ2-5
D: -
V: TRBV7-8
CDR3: CASSTTAFGVRETQYF

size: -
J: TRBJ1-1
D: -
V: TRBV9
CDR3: CASSVEGGEAFF

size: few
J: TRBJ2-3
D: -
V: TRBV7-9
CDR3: CASSLIGGQGDTQYF

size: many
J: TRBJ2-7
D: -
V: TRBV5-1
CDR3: CASSLEPYEQYF

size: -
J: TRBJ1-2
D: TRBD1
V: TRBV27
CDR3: CASSRTGEFYGYTF

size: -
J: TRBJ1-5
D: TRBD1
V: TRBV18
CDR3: CASSTGTGGVRNQPQHF

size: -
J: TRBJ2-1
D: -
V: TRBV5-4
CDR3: CASTVRRGQGDEQFF

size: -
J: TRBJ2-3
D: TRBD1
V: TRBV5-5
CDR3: CASSHTRTGIGDTQYF

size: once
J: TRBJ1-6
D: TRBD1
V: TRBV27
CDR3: CARPGQEDSPLHF

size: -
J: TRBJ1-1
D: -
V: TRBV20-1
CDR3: CSASAGQRYTEAFF

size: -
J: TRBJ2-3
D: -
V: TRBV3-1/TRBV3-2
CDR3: CASSQVGDTQYF

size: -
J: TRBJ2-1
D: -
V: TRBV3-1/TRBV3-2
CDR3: CASSLFNEQFF

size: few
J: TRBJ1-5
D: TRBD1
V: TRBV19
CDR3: CASTTGGREQPQHF

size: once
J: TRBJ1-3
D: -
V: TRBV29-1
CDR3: CSVRTPGNTIYF

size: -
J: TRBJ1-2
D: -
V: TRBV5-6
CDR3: CASSLGLGDVPNRAGYTF

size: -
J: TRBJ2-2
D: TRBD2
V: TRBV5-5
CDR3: CASSLLGLAGGPNTGELFF

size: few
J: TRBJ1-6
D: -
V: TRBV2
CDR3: CASSDSGSPLHF

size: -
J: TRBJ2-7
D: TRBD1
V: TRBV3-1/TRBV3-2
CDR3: CASSDRGNDEQYF

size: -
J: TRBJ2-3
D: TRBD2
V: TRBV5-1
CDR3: CASSLGGGNADTQYF

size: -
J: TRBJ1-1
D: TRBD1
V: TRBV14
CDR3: CASSPRTGAMAEAFF

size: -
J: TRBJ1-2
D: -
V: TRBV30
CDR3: CAWSFLRAARPYGYTF

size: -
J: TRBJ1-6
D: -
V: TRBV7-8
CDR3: CASSSRSGRVSPLHF

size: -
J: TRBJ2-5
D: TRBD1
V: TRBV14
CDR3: CASSYYLTGQETQYF

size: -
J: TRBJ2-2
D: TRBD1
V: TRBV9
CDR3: CASSSRSQGMGTGELFF

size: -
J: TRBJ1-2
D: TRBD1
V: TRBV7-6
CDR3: CASSLMSGQGSYGYTF

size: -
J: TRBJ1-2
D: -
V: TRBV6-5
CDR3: CASSLYRGGQTLGYTF

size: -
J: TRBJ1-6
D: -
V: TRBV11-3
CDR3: CASSFKFQGSLSPLHF

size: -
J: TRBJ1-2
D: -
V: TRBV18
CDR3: CASSPRNAAANYGYTF

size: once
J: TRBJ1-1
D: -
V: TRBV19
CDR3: CASSIEVGAGEAFF

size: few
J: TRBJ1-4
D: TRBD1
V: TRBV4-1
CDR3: CASSQYTGAPEKLFF

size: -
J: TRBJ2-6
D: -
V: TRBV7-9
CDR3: CASSSDFGANVLTF

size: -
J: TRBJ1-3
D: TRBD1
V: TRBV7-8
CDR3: CASSPRDSVTSGNTIYF

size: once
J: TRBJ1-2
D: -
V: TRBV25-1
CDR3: CASSAGRGWNYGYTF